The T cell receptor (beta chain) described here comes from a study of cytomegalovirus exposure and HLA in healthy donors. General study findings and limits: Many donors carried some public TCRs, although rarity characterized most TCR sequences. Researchers catalogued around 150 TCR beta chains as cytomegalovirus-associated.

This table comes from immunoSEQ multiplex PCR, and its TCRdb copy is limited to in-frame clones, with some not included. The sample contains fewer than 200,000 clones, 85% of which appear only once. The V and J ends lost 6 bases and 5 bases respectively, with 10 bases between them. The CDR3 consists of 13 residues. The germline V gene encodes CDR1 LNHNV and CDR2 YYDKDF (reference sequence). The donors were part of the validation cohort of 95 to 150 subjects. That cohort was separate from the first cohort, which comprised fewer than 800 subjects. Note on this clone: What it binds is unknown.

The TCR originated in a man between 18 and 29 years old in good health and CMV-seropositive. The rearrangement uses TRBV15 and TRBJ1-4; D unclear. Sequencing input: PBMCs. CDR3 residues: CATRGTPNEKLFF. The CDR3 DNA follows: TGTGCCACCAGGGGCACCCCCAATGAAAAACTGTTTTTT.